Presented here are 2 T cell receptor beta chains from one specimen sequenced in a study of blood T cell repertoires in COVID-19. Method: immunoSEQ multiplex PCR; TCRdb's copy keeps in-frame clones and lacks some. The sample records roughly 380,000 clones, around nine tenths being singletons. Source material: peripheral blood. The receptors shown here come from a woman aged 40 to 55 with COVID-19, enrolled during active disease.

The chain couples TRBV18 to TRBJ1-5, with TRBD1 matching 7 bases. Germline V gene lookup returns CDR1 KGHSH and CDR2 LQKENI. This CDR3 contains 15 residues. V lost 3 bases and J lost 1; bases outside the gene matches: 3. CDR3 DNA sequence: TGTGCCAGCTCACCTCGGGGACAGAGCAATCAGCCCCAGCATTTT. Protein sequence: CASSPRGQSNQPQHF. Variable domain in full (rest from reference TRBV18 and TRBJ1-5): NAGVMQNPRHLVRRRGQEARLRCSPMKGHSHVYWYRQLPEEGLKFMVYLQKENIIDESGMPKERFSAEFPKEGPSILRIQQVVRGDSAAYFCASSPRGQSNQPQHFGDGTRLSIL.

V usage is TRBV4-3 and J usage is TRBJ2-3; TRBD2 matches at 9 bases. The CDR3 is 20 residues long. The germline V gene encodes CDR1 LGHNA and CDR2 YSLEER. The trim removed 0 bases at V and 4 bases at J, leaving 17 bases unmatched. The CDR3 DNA sequence: TGCGCCAGCAGCCAAGAAGGGAGCGGGCGTGGCGGGGGGGCAGCAGATACGCAGTATTTT. Encoded protein: CASSQEGSGRGGGAADTQYF.